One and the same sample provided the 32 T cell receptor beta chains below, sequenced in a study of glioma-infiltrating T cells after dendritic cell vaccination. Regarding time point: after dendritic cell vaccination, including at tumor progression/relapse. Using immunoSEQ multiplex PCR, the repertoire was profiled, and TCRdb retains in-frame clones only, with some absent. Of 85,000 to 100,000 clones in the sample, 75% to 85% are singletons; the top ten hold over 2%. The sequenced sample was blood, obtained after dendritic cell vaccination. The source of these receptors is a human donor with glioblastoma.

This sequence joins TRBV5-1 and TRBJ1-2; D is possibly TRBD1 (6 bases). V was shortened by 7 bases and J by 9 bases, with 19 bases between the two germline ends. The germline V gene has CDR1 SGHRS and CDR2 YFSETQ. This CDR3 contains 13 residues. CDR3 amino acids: CASSPNHRDSYTF. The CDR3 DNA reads TGCGCCAGCTCCCCTAATCACAGGGATAGCTACACCTTC.

CDR3 DNA: TGCGCCAGCAGCACTAGCTACGAGCAGTACTTC. Amino acids: CASSTSYEQYF. The chain joins TRBV5-1 to TRBJ2-7, with D possibly matching TRBD2 (5 bases). The length of the CDR3 is 11 residues. Germline V gives CDR1 SGHRS, CDR2 YFSETQ. Trimming stripped 4 bases from V and 3 bases from J, with 5 bases between.

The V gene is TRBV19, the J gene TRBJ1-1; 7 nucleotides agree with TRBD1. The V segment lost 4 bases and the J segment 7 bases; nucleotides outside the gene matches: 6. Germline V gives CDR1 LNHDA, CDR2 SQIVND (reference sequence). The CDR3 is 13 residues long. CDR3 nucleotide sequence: TGTGCCAGTAGTAACCGACAGGGTCTTGAAGCTTTCTTT. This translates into CASSNRQGLEAFF.

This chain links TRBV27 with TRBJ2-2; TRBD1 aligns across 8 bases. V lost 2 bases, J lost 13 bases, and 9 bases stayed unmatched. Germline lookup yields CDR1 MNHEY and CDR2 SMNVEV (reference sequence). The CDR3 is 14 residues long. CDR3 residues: CASSLMQGAVRLFF. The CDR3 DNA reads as TGTGCCAGCAGTTTAATGCAGGGGGCCGTGAGGCTGTTTTTT.

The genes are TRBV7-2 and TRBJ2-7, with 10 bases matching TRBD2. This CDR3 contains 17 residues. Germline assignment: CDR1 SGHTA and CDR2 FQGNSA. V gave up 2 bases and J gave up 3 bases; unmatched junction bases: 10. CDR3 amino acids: CASSLRVSSGGRYEQYF. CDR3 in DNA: TGTGCCAGCAGCTTAAGGGTCTCTAGCGGGGGCCGCTACGAGCAGTACTTC.

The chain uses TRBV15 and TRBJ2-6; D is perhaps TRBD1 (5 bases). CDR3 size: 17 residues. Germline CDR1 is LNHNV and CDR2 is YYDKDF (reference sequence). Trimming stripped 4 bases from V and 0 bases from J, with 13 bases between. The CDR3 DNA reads TGTGCCACCAGCAAGAAAACAGGCGTCTCTGGGGCCAACGTCCTGACTTTC. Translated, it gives CATSKKTGVSGANVLTF. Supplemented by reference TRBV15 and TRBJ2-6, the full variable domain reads DAMVIQNPRYQVTQFGKPVTLSCSQTLNHNVMYWYQQKSSQAPKLLFHYYDKDFNNEADTPDNFQSRRPNTSFCFLDIRSPGLGDTAMYLCATSKKTGVSGANVLTFGAGSRLTVL.

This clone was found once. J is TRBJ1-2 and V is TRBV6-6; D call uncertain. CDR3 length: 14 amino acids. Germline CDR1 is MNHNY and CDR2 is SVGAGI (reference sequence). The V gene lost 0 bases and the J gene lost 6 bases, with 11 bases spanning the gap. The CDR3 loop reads CASSYSSSVHGYTF. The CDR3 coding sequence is TGTGCCAGCAGTTACTCGTCATCGGTGCATGGCTACACCTTC.

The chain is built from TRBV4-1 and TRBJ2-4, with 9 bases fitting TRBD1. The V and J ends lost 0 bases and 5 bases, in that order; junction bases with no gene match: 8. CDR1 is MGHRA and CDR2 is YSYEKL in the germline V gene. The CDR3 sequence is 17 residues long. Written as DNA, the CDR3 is TGCGCCAGCAGCCAAGAGAGGGGACAGGGCCTCCAAAACATTCAGTACTTC. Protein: CASSQERGQGLQNIQYF.

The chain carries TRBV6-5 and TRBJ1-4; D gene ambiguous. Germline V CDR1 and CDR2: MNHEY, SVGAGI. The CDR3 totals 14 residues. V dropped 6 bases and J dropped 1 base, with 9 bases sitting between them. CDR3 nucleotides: TGTGCCAGCAGCCAAACACAAACTAATGAAAAACTGTTTTTT. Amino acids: CASSQTQTNEKLFF.

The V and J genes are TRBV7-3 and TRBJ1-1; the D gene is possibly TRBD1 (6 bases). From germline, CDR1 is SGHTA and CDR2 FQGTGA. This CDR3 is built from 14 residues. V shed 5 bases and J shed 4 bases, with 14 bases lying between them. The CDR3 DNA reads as TGTGCCAGCAGCATCAAGGGGGACGGCACTGAAGCTTTCTTT. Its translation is CASSIKGDGTEAFF.

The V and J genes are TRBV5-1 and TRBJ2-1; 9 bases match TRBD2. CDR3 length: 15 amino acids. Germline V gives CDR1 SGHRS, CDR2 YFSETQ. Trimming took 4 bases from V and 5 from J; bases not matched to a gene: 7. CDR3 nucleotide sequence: TGCGCCAGCAGCCCCGGGACTAGCACCAACAATGAGCAGTTCTTC. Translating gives CASSPGTSTNNEQFF.

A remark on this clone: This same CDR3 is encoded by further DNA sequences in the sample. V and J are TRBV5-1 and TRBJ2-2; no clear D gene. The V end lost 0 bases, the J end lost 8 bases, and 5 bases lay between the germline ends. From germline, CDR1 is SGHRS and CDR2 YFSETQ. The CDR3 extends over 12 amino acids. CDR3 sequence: CASSLDRGELFF. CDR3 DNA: TGCGCCAGCAGCTTGGATCGGGGGGAGCTGTTTTTT.

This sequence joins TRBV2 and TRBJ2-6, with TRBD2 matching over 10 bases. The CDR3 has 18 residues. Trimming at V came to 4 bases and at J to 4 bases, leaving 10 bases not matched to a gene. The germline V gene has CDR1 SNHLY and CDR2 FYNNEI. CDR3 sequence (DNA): TGTGCCAGCAGTGCCTCGAGCGGGAGGGTGTTCGGGGCCAACGTCCTGACTTTC. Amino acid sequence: CASSASSGRVFGANVLTF.

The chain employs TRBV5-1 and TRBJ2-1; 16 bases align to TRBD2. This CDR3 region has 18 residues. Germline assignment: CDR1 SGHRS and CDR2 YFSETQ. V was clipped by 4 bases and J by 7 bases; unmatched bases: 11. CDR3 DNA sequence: TGCGCCAGCAGCCTTCCGGGACTAGCGGGGGGGCTCGGGAATGAGCAGTTCTTC. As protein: CASSLPGLAGGLGNEQFF.

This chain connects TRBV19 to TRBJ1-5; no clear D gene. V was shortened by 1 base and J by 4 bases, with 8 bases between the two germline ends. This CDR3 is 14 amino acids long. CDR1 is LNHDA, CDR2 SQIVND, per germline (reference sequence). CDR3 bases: TGTGCCAGTAGTATAGGTCCCAGAAATCAGCCCCAGCATTTT. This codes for CASSIGPRNQPQHF.

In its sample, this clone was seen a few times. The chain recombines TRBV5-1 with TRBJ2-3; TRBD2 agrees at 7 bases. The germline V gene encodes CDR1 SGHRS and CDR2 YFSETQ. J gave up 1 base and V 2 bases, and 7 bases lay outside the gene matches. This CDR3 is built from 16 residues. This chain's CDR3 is CASSFPRAGGTDTQYF. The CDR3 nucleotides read TGCGCCAGCAGCTTTCCTAGGGCGGGAGGCACAGATACGCAGTATTTT.

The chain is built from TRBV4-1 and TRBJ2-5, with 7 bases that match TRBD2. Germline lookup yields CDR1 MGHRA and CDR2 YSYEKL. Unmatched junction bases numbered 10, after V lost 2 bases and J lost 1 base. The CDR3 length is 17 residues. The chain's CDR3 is CASSQWGTTWTQETQYF. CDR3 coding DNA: TGCGCCAGCAGCCAATGGGGGACTACCTGGACCCAAGAGACCCAGTACTTC.

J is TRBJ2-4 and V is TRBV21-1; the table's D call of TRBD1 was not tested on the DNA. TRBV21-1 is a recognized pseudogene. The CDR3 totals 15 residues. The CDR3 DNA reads TGTGCCAGCAGTAAGAAACATGTAAGAAAAAACATTCAGTACTTC. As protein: CASSKKHVRKNIQYF.

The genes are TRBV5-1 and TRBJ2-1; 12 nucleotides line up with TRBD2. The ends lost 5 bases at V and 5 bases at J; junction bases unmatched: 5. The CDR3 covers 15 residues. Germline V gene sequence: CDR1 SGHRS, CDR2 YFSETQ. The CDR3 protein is CASRWTSGNHNEQFF. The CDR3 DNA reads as TGCGCCAGCAGGTGGACTAGCGGGAACCACAATGAGCAGTTCTTC.

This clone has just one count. CDR3 DNA sequence: TGTGCCAGCAGCTCCGGACAGGGGAAGGACACTGAAGCTTTCTTT. Translation: CASSSGQGKDTEAFF. The chain has TRBV11-3 and TRBJ1-1; 9 nucleotides match TRBD1. CDR1 is SGHNT and CDR2 is YENEEA in the germline V gene. The V segment lost 4 bases and the J segment 3 bases; nucleotides outside the gene matches: 6. The CDR3 totals 15 residues. Together with reference TRBV11-3 and TRBJ1-1, the CDR3 gives the full variable domain: EAGVVQSPRYKIIEKKQPVAFWCNPISGHNTLYWYLQNLGQGPELLIRYENEEAVDDSQLPKDRFSAERLKGVDSTLKIQPAELGDSAVYLCASSSGQGKDTEAFFGQGTRLTVV.

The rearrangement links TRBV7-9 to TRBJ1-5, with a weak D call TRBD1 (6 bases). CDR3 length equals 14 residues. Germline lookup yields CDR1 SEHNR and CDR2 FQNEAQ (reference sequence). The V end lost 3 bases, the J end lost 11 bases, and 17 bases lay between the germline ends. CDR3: CASSLEDRRGSQHF. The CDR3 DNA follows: TGTGCCAGCAGCTTGGAGGACCGAAGGGGGTCCCAGCATTTT.

The CDR3 DNA sequence: TGTGCCAGCAGCCCCGGGACTTTAAGCTCCTACAATGAGCAGTTCTTC. This translates into CASSPGTLSSYNEQFF. The chain recombines TRBV9 with TRBJ2-1, with D possibly matching TRBD2 (6 bases). CDR3 length: 16 amino acids. The V and J ends lost 4 bases and 0 bases respectively, with 14 bases between them. The germline gives CDR1 SGDLS, CDR2 YYNGEE.

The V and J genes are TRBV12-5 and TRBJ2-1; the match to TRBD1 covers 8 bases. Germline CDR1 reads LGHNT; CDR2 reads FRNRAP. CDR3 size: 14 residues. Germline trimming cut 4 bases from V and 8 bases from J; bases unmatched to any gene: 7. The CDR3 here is CASGSRTGIDEQFF. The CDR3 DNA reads TGTGCTAGTGGTTCGCGGACAGGGATAGATGAGCAGTTCTTC.

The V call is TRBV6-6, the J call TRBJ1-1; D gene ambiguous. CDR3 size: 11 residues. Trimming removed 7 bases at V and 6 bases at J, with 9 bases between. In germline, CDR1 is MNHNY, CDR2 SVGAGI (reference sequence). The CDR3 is CASTYFSEAFF. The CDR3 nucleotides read TGTGCCAGCACCTATTTTTCTGAAGCTTTCTTT.

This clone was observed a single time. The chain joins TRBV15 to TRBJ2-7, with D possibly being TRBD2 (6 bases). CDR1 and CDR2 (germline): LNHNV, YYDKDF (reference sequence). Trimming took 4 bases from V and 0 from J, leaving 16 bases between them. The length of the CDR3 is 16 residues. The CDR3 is CATSKGGGYPSYEQYF. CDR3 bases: TGTGCCACCAGCAAGGGAGGTGGGTACCCCTCCTACGAGCAGTACTTC.

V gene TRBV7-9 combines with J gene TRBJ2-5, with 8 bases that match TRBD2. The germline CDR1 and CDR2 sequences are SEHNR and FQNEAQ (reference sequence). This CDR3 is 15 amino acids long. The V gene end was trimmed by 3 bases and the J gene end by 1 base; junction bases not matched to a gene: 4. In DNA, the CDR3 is TGTGCCAGCAGCTTGGGAGCGGGAGCCCAAGAGACCCAGTACTTC. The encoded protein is CASSLGAGAQETQYF.

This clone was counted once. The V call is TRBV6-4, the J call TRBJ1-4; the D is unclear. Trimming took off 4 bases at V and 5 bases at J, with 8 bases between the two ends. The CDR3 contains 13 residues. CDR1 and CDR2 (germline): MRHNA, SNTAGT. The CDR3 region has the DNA TGTGCCAGCAGTGCCGGACTCAATGAAAAACTGTTTTTT. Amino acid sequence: CASSAGLNEKLFF.

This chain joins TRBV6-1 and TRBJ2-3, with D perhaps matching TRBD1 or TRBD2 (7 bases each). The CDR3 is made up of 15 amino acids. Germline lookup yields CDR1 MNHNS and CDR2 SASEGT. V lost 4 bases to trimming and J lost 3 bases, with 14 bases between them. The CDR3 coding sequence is TGTGCCAGCAGTGGAGCGGGACAGAGAACAGATACGCAGTATTTT. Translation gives CASSGAGQRTDTQYF.

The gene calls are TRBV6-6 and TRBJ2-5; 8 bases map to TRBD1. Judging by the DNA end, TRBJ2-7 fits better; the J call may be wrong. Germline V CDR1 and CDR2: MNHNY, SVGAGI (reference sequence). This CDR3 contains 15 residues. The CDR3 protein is CASSYDSYRGSEQYF. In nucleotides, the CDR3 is TGTGCCAGCAGTTACGATTCGTACAGGGGGTCCGAGCAGTACTTC.

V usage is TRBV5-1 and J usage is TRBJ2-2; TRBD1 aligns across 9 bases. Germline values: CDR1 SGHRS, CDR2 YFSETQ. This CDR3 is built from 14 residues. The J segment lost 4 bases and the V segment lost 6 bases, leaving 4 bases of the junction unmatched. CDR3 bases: TGCGCCAGCAAGGGACAGGGAGTCACCGGGGAGCTGTTTTTT. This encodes CASKGQGVTGELFF.

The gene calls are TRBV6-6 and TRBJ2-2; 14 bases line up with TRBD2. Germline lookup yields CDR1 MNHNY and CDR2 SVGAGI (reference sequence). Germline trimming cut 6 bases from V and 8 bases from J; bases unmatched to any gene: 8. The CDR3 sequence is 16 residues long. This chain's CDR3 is CASSLGLAGVSGELFF. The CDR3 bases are TGTGCCAGCAGCCTGGGACTAGCGGGGGTATCGGGGGAGCTGTTTTTT.

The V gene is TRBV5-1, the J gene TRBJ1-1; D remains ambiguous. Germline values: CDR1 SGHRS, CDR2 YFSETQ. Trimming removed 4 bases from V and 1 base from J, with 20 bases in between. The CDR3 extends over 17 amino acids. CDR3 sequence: CASSQSSSGGWNTEAFF. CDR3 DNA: TGCGCCAGCAGCCAAAGTAGTTCAGGTGGATGGAACACTGAAGCTTTCTTT.